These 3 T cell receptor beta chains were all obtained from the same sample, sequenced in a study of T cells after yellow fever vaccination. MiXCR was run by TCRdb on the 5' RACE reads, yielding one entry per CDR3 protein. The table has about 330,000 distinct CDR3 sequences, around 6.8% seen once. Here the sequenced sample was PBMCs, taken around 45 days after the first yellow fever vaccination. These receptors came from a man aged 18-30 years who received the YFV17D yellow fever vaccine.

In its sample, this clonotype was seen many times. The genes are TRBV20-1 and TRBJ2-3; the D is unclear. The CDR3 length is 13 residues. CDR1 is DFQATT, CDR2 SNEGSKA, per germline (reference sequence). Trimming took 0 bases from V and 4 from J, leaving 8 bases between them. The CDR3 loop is CSARDTEPDTQYF. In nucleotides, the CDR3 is TGCAGTGCTAGAGATACTGAACCAGATACGCAGTATTTT.

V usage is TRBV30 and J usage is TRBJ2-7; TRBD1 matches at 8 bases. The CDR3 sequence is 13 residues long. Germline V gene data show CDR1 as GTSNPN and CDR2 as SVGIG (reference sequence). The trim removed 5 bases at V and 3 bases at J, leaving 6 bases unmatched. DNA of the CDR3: TGTGCCTGGCAGGGACAGGCGATCTACGAGCAGTACTTC. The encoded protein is CAWQGQAIYEQYF.

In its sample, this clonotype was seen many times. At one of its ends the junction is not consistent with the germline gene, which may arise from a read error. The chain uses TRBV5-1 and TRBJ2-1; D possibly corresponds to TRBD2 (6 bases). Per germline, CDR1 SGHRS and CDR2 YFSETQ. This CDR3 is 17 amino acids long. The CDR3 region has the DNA TGCGCCAGCAGCTTGGGGACTACCCCCTTCTCCTACAATGGGCAGTTCTTC. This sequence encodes CASSLGTTPFSYNGQFF.